This T cell receptor (beta chain) was obtained from a study of blood T cell repertoires in COVID-19. Looking at the study overall: From the United States, Italy and Spain came samples of acute and convalescent COVID-19.

Data came from immunoSEQ multiplex PCR; TCRdb stores just in-frame clones and leaves some out. The table records 300,000 to 400,000 clones, around 84% of them present only once. Germline V gene sequence: CDR1 SGHDN, CDR2 FVKESK. This CDR3 comprises 15 residues. After removal of 2 bases from V and 10 bases from J, the junction contained 8 bases not matched to a gene. This sequence joins TRBV14 and TRBJ2-1; TRBD2 aligns across 10 bases. This sequence was found in a woman aged 30 to 39 who had been exposed to COVID-19. Sample: PBMCs or T cells enriched from blood (not recorded which). The CDR3 here is CASSQRSLAGAEQFF. CDR3 nucleotide sequence: TGTGCCAGCAGCCAAAGGAGTCTAGCGGGAGCCGAGCAGTTCTTC. The full variable domain, completed using reference TRBV14 and TRBJ2-1, is EAGVTQFPSHSVIEKGQTVTLRCDPISGHDNLYWYRRVMGKEIKFLLHFVKESKQDESGMPNNRFLAERTGGTYSTLKVQPAELEDSGVYFCASSQRSLAGAEQFFGPGTRLTVL.